Below are 20 T cell receptor beta chains sequenced from a single sample in a study of response to subunit inactivated influenza vaccine. MiXCR, run by TCRdb on the RT-PCR reads, gives a single entry per CDR3 protein. The sample yields approximately 500,000 distinct CDR3 sequences, over 10% seen once. Sequences were derived from PBMCs from blood, sampled roughly 47 days after vaccination. The receptors stem from a man in his fifties or sixties who received an inactivated influenza vaccine.

The V and J genes are TRBV7-9 and TRBJ1-5; 7 bases align to TRBD1. Germline lookup yields CDR1 SEHNR and CDR2 FQNEAQ (reference sequence). Losses at the gene ends were 5 bases for V and 1 base for J; bases not matched to a gene: 5. CDR3 size: 15 residues. CDR3 region: CASSTGQASNQPQHF. CDR3 in DNA: TGTGCCAGCAGCACCGGACAGGCGAGCAATCAGCCCCAGCATTTT.

This clonotype was counted many times. The chain carries TRBV27 and TRBJ1-4; the D gene is possibly TRBD1 (6 bases). Trimming removed 0 bases at V and 7 bases at J, with 12 bases between. The germline gives CDR1 MNHEY, CDR2 SMNVEV (reference sequence). CDR3 length: 15 amino acids. The CDR3 DNA sequence: TGTGCCAGCAGTTTATCGACAGGAGGGGCTGAAAAACTGTTTTTT. Amino acids: CASSLSTGGAEKLFF.

In its sample, this clonotype was seen a few times. The gene calls are TRBV12-3 or TRBV12-4 and TRBJ2-1; D remains unclear. V was cut by 3 bases and J by 3 bases, with 12 bases left in between. The CDR3 is 15 residues long. In DNA form, the CDR3 reads TGTGCCAGCAGTTTCGGGCCAAGCGTCTACAATGAGCAGTTCTTC. Residues: CASSFGPSVYNEQFF.

This clonotype was found once. The chain recombines TRBV15 with TRBJ2-3; the D is unclear. V was clipped by 0 bases and J by 2 bases, with 6 bases between them. The germline V gene encodes CDR1 LNHNV and CDR2 YYDKDF (reference sequence). The CDR3 sequence is 14 residues long. As DNA, the CDR3 is TGTGCCACCAGCAGAGATTGGGCCACAGATACGCAGTATTTT. The encoded protein is CATSRDWATDTQYF.

This clonotype was counted ten times or more. The CDR3: CSAKGTENTEAFF. DNA for the CDR3: TGCAGTGCTAAAGGGACGGAGAACACTGAAGCTTTCTTT. The rearrangement uses TRBV20-1 and TRBJ1-1, with TRBD1 as a possible D gene (5 bases). The CDR3 covers 13 residues. Germline values: CDR1 DFQATT, CDR2 SNEGSKA (reference sequence). Deletions cut 4 bases from V and 1 base from J, with 10 bases between.

The table lists this clonotype with a few counts. CDR3: CAIRGAGTESSYNEQFF. The DNA of the CDR3 is TGTGCCATCAGGGGGGCCGGGACGGAGAGCTCCTACAATGAGCAGTTCTTC. The chain joins TRBV10-3 to TRBJ2-1, with D possibly being TRBD1 (6 bases). This CDR3 is 17 amino acids long. V lost 6 bases and J lost 0, with 18 bases in between. Germline-derived CDR1 and CDR2 are ENHRY and SYGVKD.

This rearrangement joins TRBV6-5 to TRBJ2-7; 11 nucleotides line up with TRBD2. V shed 0 bases, J shed 4 bases, and the junction held 5 bases outside the gene matches. There are 16 residues in the CDR3. Germline V CDR1 and CDR2: MNHEY, SVGAGI. This CDR3 reads CASSYSRLAGFYEQYF. The CDR3 DNA sequence: TGTGCCAGCAGTTACTCCCGACTAGCGGGATTTTACGAGCAGTACTTC.

In regard to this clonotype: This may be a read error, as it is one base from a much larger clone. J is TRBJ2-7 and V is TRBV20-1; possible D gene TRBD1, 5 bases. The CDR3 sequence is 15 residues long. V lost 0 bases and J lost 3, with 15 bases in between. Germline values: CDR1 DFQATT, CDR2 SNEGSKA (reference sequence). CDR3 protein: CSARDHRTSDYEQYF. The CDR3 DNA reads TGCAGTGCTAGAGATCACAGGACAAGCGACTACGAGCAGTACTTC.

The chain couples TRBV10-3 to TRBJ2-1, with a possible D match to TRBD2 (5 bases). Germline CDR1 ENHRY, CDR2 SYGVKD. Between the trimmed V and J ends, which lost 4 bases and 4 bases, there was a span of 17 bases. CDR3 length: 16 amino acids. The CDR3 region is CAISGGLGAGYNEQFF. The CDR3 nucleotides read TGTGCCATCAGTGGTGGATTGGGAGCCGGGTACAATGAGCAGTTCTTC.

Many counts were recorded for this clonotype. The V gene is TRBV12-3 or TRBV12-4, the J gene TRBJ2-3, with TRBD1 matching 9 bases. Trimming removed 2 bases from V and 1 base from J; junction bases left unmatched: 7. CDR3 length: 17 residues. The CDR3 protein is CASSLWGQGKGTDTQYF. As DNA, the CDR3 is TGTGCCAGCAGTTTATGGGGACAGGGTAAGGGCACAGATACGCAGTATTTT.

The sample holds a few counts of this clonotype. The rearrangement joins TRBV7-9 to TRBJ2-7, with D uncertain. Germline V gene data show CDR1 as SEHNR and CDR2 as FQNEAQ (reference sequence). The germline V and J ends were trimmed by 6 bases and 3 bases, with 15 bases remaining between them. This CDR3 has 14 residues. This CDR3 reads CASSVGLSDYEQYF. CDR3 DNA: TGTGCCAGCAGTGTCGGGCTTTCCGACTACGAGCAGTACTTC.

This clonotype was observed at least ten times. The chain uses TRBV29-1 and TRBJ2-7; 8 bases align to TRBD2. Germline values: CDR1 SQVTM, CDR2 ANQGSEA. Trimming cost V 7 bases and J 7 bases; bases outside gene matches: 3. This CDR3 has 10 residues. The CDR3 loop reads CSAREGEQYF. DNA of the CDR3: TGCAGCGCCCGGGAGGGGGAGCAGTACTTC.

This clonotype was seen a few times. J is TRBJ2-2 and V is TRBV12-5, with TRBD1 identical over 10 bases. V gave up 6 bases and J gave up 5 bases; unmatched junction bases: 6. The CDR3 runs to 15 residues. Germline V CDR1 and CDR2: LGHNT, FRNRAP. CDR3 residues: CASGTGQGNTGELFF. In DNA, the CDR3 is TGTGCTAGTGGGACGGGACAGGGGAATACCGGGGAGCTGTTTTTT.

The chain employs TRBV4-3 and TRBJ2-7; D is unresolved. The germline V gene encodes CDR1 LGHNA and CDR2 YSLEER. The V end lost 0 bases, the J end lost 6 bases, and 15 bases lay between the germline ends. The CDR3 is made up of 15 amino acids. This CDR3 reads CASSQDQVPPGEQYF. The CDR3 region has the DNA TGCGCCAGCAGCCAAGATCAGGTCCCTCCCGGCGAGCAGTACTTC.

This chain joins TRBV7-9 and TRBJ2-1; 11 positions agree with TRBD1. The V segment lost 5 bases and the J segment 5 bases; nucleotides outside the gene matches: 8. The germline V gene has CDR1 SEHNR and CDR2 FQNEAQ (reference sequence). The CDR3 runs 16 residues. CDR3 in amino acids: CASSPRTGGADNEQFF. The CDR3 coding sequence is TGTGCCAGCAGCCCCCGGACAGGGGGCGCAGACAATGAGCAGTTCTTC.

This sequence joins TRBV7-2 and TRBJ1-1, with 7 bases matching TRBD1. V lost 7 bases, J lost 2 bases, and 7 bases stayed unmatched. There are 14 residues in the CDR3. CDR1 and CDR2 from the germline V gene are SGHTA and FQGNSA. The CDR3: CASNLGTENTEAFF. CDR3 coding DNA: TGTGCCAGCAATCTGGGGACAGAAAACACTGAAGCTTTCTTT.

The chain links TRBV25-1 to TRBJ2-5; tentatively, D is TRBD1 (5 bases). Per germline, CDR1 MGHDK and CDR2 SYGVNS. The CDR3 extends over 14 amino acids. V lost 3 bases to trimming and J lost 4 bases, with 12 bases between them. CDR3 DNA: TGTGCCAGCAGTGACCCTGGACAACCAGAGACCCAGTACTTC. As protein: CASSDPGQPETQYF.

This chain connects TRBV20-1 to TRBJ1-4; the D is unclear. The CDR3 extends over 15 amino acids. The germline V and J ends were trimmed by 5 bases and 6 bases, with 19 bases remaining between them. Germline CDR1 DFQATT, CDR2 SNEGSKA (reference sequence). The CDR3 sequence is CSAFDPGRGYEKLFF. The CDR3 nucleotides are TGCAGTGCTTTTGACCCCGGACGAGGATATGAAAAACTGTTTTTT.

This chain joins TRBV15 and TRBJ1-2; possible D gene TRBD1, 5 bases. Looked up from germline, CDR1 is LNHNV and CDR2 is YYDKDF (reference sequence). The CDR3 sequence is 15 residues long. The V end lost 5 bases, the J end lost 3 bases, and 16 bases lay between the germline ends. CDR3 amino acids: CATSSDYGTDYGYTF. CDR3 nucleotides: TGTGCCACCAGCTCTGACTACGGGACTGACTATGGCTACACCTTC.

The chain combines TRBV29-1 with TRBJ1-1; 7 nucleotides line up with TRBD1. V was clipped by 7 bases and J by 2 bases; unmatched bases: 10. CDR3 length: 14 residues. The germline V gene has CDR1 SQVTM and CDR2 ANQGSEA. This chain's CDR3 is CSAAGTAPNTEAFF. CDR3 DNA sequence: TGCAGCGCTGCCGGGACAGCACCTAACACTGAAGCTTTCTTT.